This T cell receptor beta chain comes out of a study of Ad26.COV2.S vaccination and SARS-CoV-2 variants. The method was immunoSEQ multiplex PCR; TCRdb's version includes in-frame clones alone and lacks a portion of them. The table records hundreds of thousands of clones, roughly 90% of them present only once. This sample's treatment: around 19 received Ad26.COV2.S at low or high dose, single or two shots; about 5 received placebo; per-sample allocation not given. Collection of samples fell on day 63 after the first vaccine or placebo injection. CDR3 length: 14 amino acids. The V gene end was trimmed by 0 bases and the J gene end by 3 bases; junction bases not matched to a gene: 1. CDR1 is SGHTA and CDR2 is FQGNSA in the germline V gene.

The rearrangement joins TRBV7-2 to TRBJ1-2; 7 bases fit TRBD1. Sequencing was performed on peripheral blood, taken in a trial of Ad26.COV2.S vaccine versus placebo. The sequence was collected from a person aged 18 to 65 who received the Ad26.COV2.S COVID-19 vaccine or a placebo. The CDR3 is CASSLATGDYGYTF. As DNA, the CDR3 is TGTGCCAGCAGCTTAGCTACAGGGGACTATGGCTACACCTTC.